The source of this T cell receptor (beta chain) is a study of CD8 T cells in ankylosing spondylitis. Study results and caveats: There was a TCR beta motif, made of 7 to 9 highly homologous variants, that appeared characteristic of ankylosing spondylitis blood. Researchers report that disease-linked clones proved CD8+ and relatively rare in peripheral blood.

The CDR3 is 15 amino acids. Per the germline V gene, CDR1 is SGHDT and CDR2 is YYEEEE. Trimming removed 4 bases at V and 5 bases at J, with 18 bases between. The authors made TCR beta libraries by quantitative 5'-RACE with molecular barcodes. TCRdb processed the 5' RACE reads anew with MiXCR; each CDR3 protein has one entry. Here the sample spans hundreds of thousands of distinct CDR3 sequences, approximately 24% being singletons. Regarding this clonotype: Its matching antigen is unknown.

The chain joins TRBV5-6 to TRBJ1-2; weak D call: TRBD1 (6 bases). Sequenced input: blood, either unsorted or a sorted T cell fraction (not recorded which). The sequence came from a male donor with ankylosing spondylitis or in good health (not recorded which). CDR3: CASSIGGGREYGYTF. CDR3 nucleotide sequence: TGTGCCAGCAGCATCGGCGGGGGCAGGGAGTATGGCTACACCTTC.